Here is one TCR beta chain with its context. This sample was taken from a study of human versus mouse CDR3 diversity and MHC coevolution. As for the study in general: Samples had between roughly 5.5 x 10^6 and 1.8 x 10^7 valid reads.

V gave up 7 bases and J gave up 0 bases; unmatched junction bases: 1. CDR3 length: 14 residues. Germline V gene sequence: CDR1 SNHLY, CDR2 FYNNEI. Naive CD4 T cells, CD45RO-negative and CD62L-positive, were flow-sorted from PBMCs. Repertoires were generated with immunoSEQ multiplex PCR, while TCRdb's copy carries only in-frame clones and drops some. The sample includes some 60,000 clones, just under 95% of them seen just once. The sample comprised naive CD4+ T cells from blood. Stated subset: CD45RO-negative CD62L-positive naive CD4 T cells. This TCR was recovered from a person aged 55 to 70 in good health. This rearrangement joins TRBV2 to TRBJ2-3, with 10 positions matching TRBD2. The CDR3 DNA reads as TGTGCCAGCAAGACTAGCGGGAGCACAGATACGCAGTATTTT. It is translated as CASKTSGSTDTQYF.